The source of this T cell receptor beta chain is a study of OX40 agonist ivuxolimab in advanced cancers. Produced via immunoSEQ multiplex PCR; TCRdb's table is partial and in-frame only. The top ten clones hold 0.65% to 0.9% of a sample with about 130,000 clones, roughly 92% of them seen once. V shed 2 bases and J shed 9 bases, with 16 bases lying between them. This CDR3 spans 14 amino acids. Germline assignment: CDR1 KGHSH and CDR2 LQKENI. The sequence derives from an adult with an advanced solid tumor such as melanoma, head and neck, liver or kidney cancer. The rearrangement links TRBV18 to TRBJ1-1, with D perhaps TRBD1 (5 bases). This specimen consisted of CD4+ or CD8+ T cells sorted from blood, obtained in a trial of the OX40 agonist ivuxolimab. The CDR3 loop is CASSPGGSPVKAFF. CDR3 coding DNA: TGTGCCAGCTCACCAGGGGGGTCGCCAGTCAAAGCTTTCTTT.